This T cell receptor (beta chain) stems from a study of blood T cell repertoires in COVID-19. As for the study in general: T cells, B-cell-depleted T cells, or PBMCs provided the cDNA or gDNA that served as material.

In the study's own analysis: Scientists estimated how many nucleated cells there were by amplifying reference gene primers. The repertoire was sequenced with immunoSEQ multiplex PCR; TCRdb's copy has only in-frame clones and lacks some. The V and J calls and the clone size are those of that table, but D and trimming were determined from the DNA. The table records over 200,000 clones, more than 80% of them present only once. The CDR3 runs to 15 residues. Germline CDR1 is MNHNY and CDR2 is SVGAGI (reference sequence). Between the trimmed V and J ends, which lost 0 bases and 5 bases, there was a span of 11 bases. Resolution of symptoms, clearance, or two negative PCRs was present in recovered Cohort 3 donors.

The gene calls are TRBV6-6 and TRBJ1-5; D remains ambiguous. The TCR originated in a man in his thirties or forties who had recovered from COVID-19. Sequences were obtained from PBMCs or T cells enriched from blood (not recorded which). CDR3 sequence: CASSYSRVSDQPQHF. CDR3 nucleotide sequence: TGTGCCAGCAGTTACTCGAGAGTGTCGGATCAGCCCCAGCATTTT.